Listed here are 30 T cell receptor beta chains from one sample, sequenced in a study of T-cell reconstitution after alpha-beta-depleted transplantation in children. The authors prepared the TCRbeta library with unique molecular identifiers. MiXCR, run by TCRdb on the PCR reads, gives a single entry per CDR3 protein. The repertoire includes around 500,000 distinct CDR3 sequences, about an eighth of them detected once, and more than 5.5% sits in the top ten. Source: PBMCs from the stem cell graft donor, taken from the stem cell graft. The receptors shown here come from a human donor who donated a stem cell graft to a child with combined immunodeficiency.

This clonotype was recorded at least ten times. In nucleotides, the CDR3 is TGCAGTGCTCGCGAGGGTGGGACTCATGAAAAACTGTTTTTT. Translated: CSAREGGTHEKLFF. The chain carries TRBV20-1 and TRBJ1-4; D possibly corresponds to TRBD1 (5 bases). The CDR3 spans 14 residues. Trimming took 5 bases from V and 6 from J, leaving 16 bases between them. Germline values: CDR1 DFQATT, CDR2 SNEGSKA (reference sequence).

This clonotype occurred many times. CDR3 protein: CASSWGLAGYNEQFF. CDR3 bases: TGTGCCAGCAGCTGGGGACTAGCGGGATACAATGAGCAGTTCTTC. J is TRBJ2-1 and V is TRBV7-8; 13 nucleotides match TRBD2. The germline CDR1 and CDR2 sequences are SGHVS and FQNEAQ. J gave up 4 bases and V 4 bases, and 1 base lay outside the gene matches. The CDR3 has 15 amino acids.

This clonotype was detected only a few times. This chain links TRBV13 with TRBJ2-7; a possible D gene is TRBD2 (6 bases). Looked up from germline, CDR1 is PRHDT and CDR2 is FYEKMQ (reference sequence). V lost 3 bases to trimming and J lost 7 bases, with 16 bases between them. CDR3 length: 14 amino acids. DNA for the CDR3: TGTGCCAGCAGCTTGACGGGACTCCCATTGGAGCAGTACTTC. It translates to CASSLTGLPLEQYF.

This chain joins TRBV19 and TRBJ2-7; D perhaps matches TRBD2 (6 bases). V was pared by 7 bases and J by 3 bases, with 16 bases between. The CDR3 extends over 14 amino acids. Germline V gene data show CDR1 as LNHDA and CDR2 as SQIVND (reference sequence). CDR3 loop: CASTDGRLNYEQYF. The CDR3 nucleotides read TGTGCCAGTACCGATGGGAGGTTGAACTACGAGCAGTACTTC.

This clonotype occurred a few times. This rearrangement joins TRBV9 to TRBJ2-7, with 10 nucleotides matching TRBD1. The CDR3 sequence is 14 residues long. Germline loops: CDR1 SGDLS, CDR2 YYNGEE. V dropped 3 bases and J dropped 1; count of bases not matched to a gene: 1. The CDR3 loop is CASSEGQGSYEQYF. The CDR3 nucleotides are TGTGCCAGCAGCGAGGGACAGGGGTCCTACGAGCAGTACTTC.

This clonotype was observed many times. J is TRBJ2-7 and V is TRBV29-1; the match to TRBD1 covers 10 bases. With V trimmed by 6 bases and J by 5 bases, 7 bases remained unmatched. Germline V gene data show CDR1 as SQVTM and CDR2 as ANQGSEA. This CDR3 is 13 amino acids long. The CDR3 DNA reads TGCAGCGTGGGCGGGACAGGGGTAAACGAGCAGTACTTC. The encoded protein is CSVGGTGVNEQYF.

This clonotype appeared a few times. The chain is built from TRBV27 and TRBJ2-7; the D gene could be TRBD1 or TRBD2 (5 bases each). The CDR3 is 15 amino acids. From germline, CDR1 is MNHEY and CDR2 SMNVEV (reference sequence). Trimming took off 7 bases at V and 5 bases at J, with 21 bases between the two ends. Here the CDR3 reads CASTTRVGGLHEQYF. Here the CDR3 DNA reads TGTGCCAGCACCACCAGGGTTGGGGGATTGCACGAGCAGTACTTC.

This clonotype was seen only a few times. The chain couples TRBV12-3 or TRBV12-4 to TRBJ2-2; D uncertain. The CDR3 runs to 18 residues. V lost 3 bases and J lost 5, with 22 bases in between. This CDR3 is CASSFVAYRSTQTGELFF. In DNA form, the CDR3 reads TGTGCCAGCAGTTTCGTTGCATATCGGTCAACACAAACCGGGGAGCTGTTTTTT.

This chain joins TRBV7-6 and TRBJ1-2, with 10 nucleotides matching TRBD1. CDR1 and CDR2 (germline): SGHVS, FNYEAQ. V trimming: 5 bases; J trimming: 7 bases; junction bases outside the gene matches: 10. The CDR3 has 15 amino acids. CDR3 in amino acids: CASSILTGGLGGYTF. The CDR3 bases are TGTGCCAGCAGCATACTGACAGGGGGCTTGGGTGGCTACACCTTC.

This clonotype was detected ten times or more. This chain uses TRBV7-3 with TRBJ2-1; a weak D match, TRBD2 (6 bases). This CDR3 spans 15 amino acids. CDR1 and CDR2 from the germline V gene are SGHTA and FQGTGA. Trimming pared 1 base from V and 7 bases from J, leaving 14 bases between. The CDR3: CASSLKVGGLNEQFF. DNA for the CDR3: TGTGCCAGCAGCTTAAAGGTCGGGGGTCTAAATGAGCAGTTCTTC. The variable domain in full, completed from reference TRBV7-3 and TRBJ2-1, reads GAGVSQTPSNKVTEKGKYVELRCDPISGHTALYWYRQSLGQGPEFLIYFQGTGAADDSGLPNDRFFAVRPEGSVSTLKIQRTERGDSAVYLCASSLKVGGLNEQFFGPGTRLTVL.

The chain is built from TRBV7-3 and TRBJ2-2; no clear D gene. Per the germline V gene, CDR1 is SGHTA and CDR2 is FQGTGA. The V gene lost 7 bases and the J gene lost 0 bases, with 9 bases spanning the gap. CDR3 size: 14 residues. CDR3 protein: CASITEANTGELFF. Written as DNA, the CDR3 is TGTGCCAGCATTACGGAAGCGAACACCGGGGAGCTGTTTTTT.

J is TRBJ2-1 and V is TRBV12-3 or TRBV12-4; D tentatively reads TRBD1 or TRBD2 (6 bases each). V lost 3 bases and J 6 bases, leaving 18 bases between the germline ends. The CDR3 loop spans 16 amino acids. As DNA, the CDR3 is TGTGCCAGCAGTTTTGTGGGGGGCCTCTTTTCCAATGAGCAGTTCTTC. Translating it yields CASSFVGGLFSNEQFF.

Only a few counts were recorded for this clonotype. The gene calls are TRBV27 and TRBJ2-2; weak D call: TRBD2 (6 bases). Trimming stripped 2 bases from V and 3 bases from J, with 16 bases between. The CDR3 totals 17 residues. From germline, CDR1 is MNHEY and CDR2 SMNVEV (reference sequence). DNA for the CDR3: TGTGCCAGCAGTTTAAGCAGGGACTGGCGATACACCGGGGAGCTGTTTTTT. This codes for CASSLSRDWRYTGELFF.

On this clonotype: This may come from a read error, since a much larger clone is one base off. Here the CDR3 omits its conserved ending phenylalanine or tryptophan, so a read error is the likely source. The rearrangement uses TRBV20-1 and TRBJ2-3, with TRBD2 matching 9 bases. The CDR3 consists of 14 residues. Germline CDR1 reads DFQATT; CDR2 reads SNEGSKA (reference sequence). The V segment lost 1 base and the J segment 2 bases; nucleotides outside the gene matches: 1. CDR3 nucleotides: TGCAGTGCTAGAGGGGGACTAGCCACAGATACGCAGTATTCT. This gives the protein CSARGGLATDTQYS.

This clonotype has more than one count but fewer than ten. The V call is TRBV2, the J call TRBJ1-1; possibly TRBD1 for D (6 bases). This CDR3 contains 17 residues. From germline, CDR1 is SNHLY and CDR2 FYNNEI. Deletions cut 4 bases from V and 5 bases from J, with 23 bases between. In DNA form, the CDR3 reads TGTGCCAGCAGTGGCGTCCCCACGAGGGGGAGAGGTACTGAAGCTTTCTTT. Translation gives CASSGVPTRGRGTEAFF.

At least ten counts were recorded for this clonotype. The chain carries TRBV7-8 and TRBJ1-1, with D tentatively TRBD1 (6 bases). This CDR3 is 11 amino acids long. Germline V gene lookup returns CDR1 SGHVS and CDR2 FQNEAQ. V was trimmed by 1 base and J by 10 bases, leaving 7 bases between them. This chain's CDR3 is CASSLEGVAFF. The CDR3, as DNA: TGTGCCAGCAGCTTAGAGGGGGTAGCTTTCTTT.

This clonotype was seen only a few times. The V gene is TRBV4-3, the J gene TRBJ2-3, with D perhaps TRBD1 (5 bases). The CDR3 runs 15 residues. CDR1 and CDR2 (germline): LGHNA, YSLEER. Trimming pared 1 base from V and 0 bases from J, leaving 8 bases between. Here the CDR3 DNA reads TGCGCCAGCAGCCAAGGGACATTTAGCACAGATACGCAGTATTTT. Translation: CASSQGTFSTDTQYF.

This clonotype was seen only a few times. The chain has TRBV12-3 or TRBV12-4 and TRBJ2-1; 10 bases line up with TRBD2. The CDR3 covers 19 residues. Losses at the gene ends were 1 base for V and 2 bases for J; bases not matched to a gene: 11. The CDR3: CASSLGTSGPERTYNEQFF. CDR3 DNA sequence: TGTGCCAGCAGTTTAGGGACTAGCGGCCCTGAACGGACCTACAATGAGCAGTTCTTC.

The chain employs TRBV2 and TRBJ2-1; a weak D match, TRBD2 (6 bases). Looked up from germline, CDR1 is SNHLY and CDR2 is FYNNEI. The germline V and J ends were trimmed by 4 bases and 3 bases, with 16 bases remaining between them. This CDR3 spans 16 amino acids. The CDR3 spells CASSGYWEDGYNEQFF. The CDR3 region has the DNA TGTGCCAGCAGTGGCTATTGGGAGGACGGCTACAATGAGCAGTTCTTC.

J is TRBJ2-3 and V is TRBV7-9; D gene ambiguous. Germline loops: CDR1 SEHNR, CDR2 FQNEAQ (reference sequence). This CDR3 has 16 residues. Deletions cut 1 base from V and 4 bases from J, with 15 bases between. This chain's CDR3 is CASSLVVVGFADTQYF. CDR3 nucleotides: TGTGCCAGCAGCTTAGTAGTTGTGGGATTCGCAGATACGCAGTATTTT.

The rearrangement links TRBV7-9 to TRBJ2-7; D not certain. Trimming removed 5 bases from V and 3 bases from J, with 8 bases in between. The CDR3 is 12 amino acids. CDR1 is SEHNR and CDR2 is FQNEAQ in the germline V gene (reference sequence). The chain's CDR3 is CASSRSLYEQYF. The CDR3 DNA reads TGTGCCAGCAGCCGCAGCCTCTACGAGCAGTACTTC.

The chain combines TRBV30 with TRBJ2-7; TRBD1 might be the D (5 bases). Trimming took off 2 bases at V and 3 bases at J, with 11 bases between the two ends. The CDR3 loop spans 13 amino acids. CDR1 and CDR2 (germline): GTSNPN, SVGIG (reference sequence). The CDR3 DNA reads TGTGCCTGGAGTCGACAGAGAAACTACGAGCAGTACTTC. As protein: CAWSRQRNYEQYF.

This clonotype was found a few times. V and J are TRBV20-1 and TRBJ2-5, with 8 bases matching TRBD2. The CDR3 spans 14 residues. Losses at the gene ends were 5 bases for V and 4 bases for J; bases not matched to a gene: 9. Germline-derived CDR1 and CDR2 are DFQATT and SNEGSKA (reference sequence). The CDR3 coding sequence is TGCAGTGCTCCCATAAGCGGGAGTTCAGAGACCCAGTACTTC. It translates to CSAPISGSSETQYF.

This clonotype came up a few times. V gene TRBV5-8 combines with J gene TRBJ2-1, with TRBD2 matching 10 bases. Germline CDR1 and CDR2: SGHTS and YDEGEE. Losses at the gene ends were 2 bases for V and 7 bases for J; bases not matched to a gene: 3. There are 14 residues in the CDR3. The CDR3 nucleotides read TGTGCCAGCAGCTTACCGGGACTAGCGAATGAGCAGTTCTTC. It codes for CASSLPGLANEQFF.

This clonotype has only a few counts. CDR3: CASSLRGARARETQYF. CDR3 bases: TGTGCCAGCAGCCTTAGAGGAGCGAGGGCGAGAGAGACCCAGTACTTC. This chain links TRBV3-1 with TRBJ2-5; possible D gene TRBD2, 5 bases. Germline lookup yields CDR1 LGHDT and CDR2 YNNKEL (reference sequence). The CDR3 length is 16 residues. V gave up 4 bases and J gave up 4 bases, with 19 bases separating them.

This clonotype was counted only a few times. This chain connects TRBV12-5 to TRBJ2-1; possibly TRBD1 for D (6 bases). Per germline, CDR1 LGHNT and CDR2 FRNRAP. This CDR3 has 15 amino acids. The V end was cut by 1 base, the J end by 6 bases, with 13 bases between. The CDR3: CASGLEPTGGNEQFF. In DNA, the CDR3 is TGTGCTAGTGGTTTGGAACCGACAGGTGGCAATGAGCAGTTCTTC. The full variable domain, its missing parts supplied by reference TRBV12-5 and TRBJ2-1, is DARVTQTPRHKVTEMGQEVTMRCQPILGHNTVFWYRQTMMQGLELLAYFRNRAPLDDSGMPKDRFSAEMPDATLATLKIQPSEPRDSAVYFCASGLEPTGGNEQFFGPGTRLTVL.

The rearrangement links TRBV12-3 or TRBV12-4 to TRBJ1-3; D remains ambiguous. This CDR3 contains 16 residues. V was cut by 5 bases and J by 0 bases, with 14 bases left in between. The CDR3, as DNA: TGTGCCAGCAGTGGCGGTCCGGTTCACTCTGGAAACACCATATATTTT. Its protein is CASSGGPVHSGNTIYF.

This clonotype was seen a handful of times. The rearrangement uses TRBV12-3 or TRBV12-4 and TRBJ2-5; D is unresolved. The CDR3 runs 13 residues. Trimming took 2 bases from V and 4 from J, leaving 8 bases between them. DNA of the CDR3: TGTGCCAGCAGTTTATTGTTTTCAGAGACCCAGTACTTC. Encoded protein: CASSLLFSETQYF.

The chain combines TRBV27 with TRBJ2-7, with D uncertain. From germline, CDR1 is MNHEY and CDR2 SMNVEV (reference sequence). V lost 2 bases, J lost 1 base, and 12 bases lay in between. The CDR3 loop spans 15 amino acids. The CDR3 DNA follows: TGTGCCAGCAGTTTAGTTGGGGTAGGGTCCTACGAGCAGTACTTC. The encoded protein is CASSLVGVGSYEQYF.

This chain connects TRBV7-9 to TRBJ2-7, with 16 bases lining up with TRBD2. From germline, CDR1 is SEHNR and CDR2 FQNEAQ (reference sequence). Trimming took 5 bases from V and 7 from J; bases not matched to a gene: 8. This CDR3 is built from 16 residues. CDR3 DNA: TGTGCCAGCAGCAATTCCGGGACTAGCGGGAGGGTTGAGCAGTACTTC. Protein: CASSNSGTSGRVEQYF.